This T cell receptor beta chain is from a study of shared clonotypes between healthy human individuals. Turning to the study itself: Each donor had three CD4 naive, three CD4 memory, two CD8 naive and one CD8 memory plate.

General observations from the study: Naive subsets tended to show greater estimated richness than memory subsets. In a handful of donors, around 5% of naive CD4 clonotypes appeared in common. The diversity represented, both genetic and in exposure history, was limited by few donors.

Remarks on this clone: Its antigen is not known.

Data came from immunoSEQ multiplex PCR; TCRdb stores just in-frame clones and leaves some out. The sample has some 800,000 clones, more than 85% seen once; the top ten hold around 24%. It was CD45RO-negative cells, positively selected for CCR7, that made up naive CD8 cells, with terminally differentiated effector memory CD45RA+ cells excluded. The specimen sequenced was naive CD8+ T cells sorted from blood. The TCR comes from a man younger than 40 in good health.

The CDR3 DNA reads as TGTGCCAGCAGCTTGGATCTGGATGAGCAGTTCTTC. Amino acids: CASSLDLDEQFF. The chain is built from TRBV5-4 and TRBJ2-1, with unresolved D. V was shortened by 0 bases and J by 8 bases, with 6 bases between the two germline ends. Germline-derived CDR1 and CDR2 are SGHNT and YYREEE (reference sequence). This CDR3 contains 12 residues.